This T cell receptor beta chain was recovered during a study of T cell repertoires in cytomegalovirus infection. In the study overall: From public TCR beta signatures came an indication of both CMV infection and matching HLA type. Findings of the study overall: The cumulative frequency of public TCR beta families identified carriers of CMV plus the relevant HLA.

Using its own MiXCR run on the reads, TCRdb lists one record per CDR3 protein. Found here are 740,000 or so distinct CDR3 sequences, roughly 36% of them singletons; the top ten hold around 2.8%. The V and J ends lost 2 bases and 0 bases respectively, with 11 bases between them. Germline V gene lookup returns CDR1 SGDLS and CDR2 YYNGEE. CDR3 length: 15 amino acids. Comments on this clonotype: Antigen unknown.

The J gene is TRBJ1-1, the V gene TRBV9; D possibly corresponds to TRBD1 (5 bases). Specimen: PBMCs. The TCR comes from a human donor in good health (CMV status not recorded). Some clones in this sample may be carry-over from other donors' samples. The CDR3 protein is CASSVRQTLNTEAFF. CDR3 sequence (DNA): TGTGCCAGCAGCGTCCGACAGACACTGAACACTGAAGCTTTCTTT.